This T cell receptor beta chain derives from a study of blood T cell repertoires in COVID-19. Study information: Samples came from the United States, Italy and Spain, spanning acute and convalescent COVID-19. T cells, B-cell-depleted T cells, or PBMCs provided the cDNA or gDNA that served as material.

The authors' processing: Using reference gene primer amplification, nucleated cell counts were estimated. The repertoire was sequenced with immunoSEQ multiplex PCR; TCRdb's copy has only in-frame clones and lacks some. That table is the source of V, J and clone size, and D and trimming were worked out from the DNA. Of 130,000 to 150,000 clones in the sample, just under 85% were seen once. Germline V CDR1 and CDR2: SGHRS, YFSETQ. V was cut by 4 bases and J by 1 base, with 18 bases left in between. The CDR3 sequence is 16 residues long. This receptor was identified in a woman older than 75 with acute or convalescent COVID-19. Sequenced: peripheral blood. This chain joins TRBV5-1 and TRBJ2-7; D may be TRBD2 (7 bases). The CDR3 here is CASSPRGGGASYEQYF. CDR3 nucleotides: TGCGCCAGCAGCCCCCGAGGAGGGGGGGCGTCCTACGAGCAGTACTTC.